This is a list of T cell receptor beta chains from one sample in a study of cytomegalovirus exposure and HLA in healthy donors. Libraries were prepared by immunoSEQ multiplex PCR; TCRdb keeps only in-frame clonotypes and omits some of them. The data contain roughly 120,000 clones, 82% of them seen just once; the ten biggest clones take up approximately 11%. Sequencing was done on a sample of PBMCs. The source of these receptors is a male donor in good health and CMV-seropositive. Both conserved end residues are part of each CDR3. Clone size is shown for a subset of rows, as once, few, many or a class of expanded clone.

clone_size: few
v_call: TRBV7-8
j_call: TRBJ2-4
cdr3_aa: CASSTTGQPLAKNSQYF

clone_size: NA
v_call: TRBV11-2
j_call: NA
cdr3_aa: CASSLQGWGFGEQYF

clone_size: NA
v_call: TRBV7-3
j_call: TRBJ2-5
cdr3_aa: CASSLTLGAGGSETQYF

clone_size: once
v_call: TRBV9
j_call: TRBJ2-3
cdr3_aa: CASSVSAGGADTQYF

clone_size: once
v_call: TRBV5-4
j_call: TRBJ2-7
cdr3_aa: CASSSGLAGGYEQYF

clone_size: once
v_call: TRBV7-7
j_call: TRBJ2-1
cdr3_aa: CASSLGGRGEQFF

clone_size: NA
v_call: TRBV5-1
j_call: TRBJ2-7
cdr3_aa: CASSLAGLVRGSEQYF

clone_size: NA
v_call: TRBV14
j_call: TRBJ1-5
cdr3_aa: CASSPRDRGLYSNQPQHF

clone_size: few
v_call: TRBV29-1
j_call: TRBJ1-1
cdr3_aa: CSGYRDTEAFF

clone_size: NA
v_call: TRBV5-4
j_call: TRBJ2-3
cdr3_aa: CASSSGTSGRAVDTQYF

clone_size: NA
v_call: TRBV21-1
j_call: TRBJ1-1
cdr3_aa: CASSRPGQLNTEAFF

clone_size: NA
v_call: TRBV5-4
j_call: TRBJ2-2
cdr3_aa: CASSLANSGYNAGELFF

clone_size: NA
v_call: TRBV7-9
j_call: TRBJ2-7
cdr3_aa: CASSPHAGYEQYF

clone_size: NA
v_call: TRBV28
j_call: TRBJ2-2
cdr3_aa: CASSPTATGELFF

clone_size: NA
v_call: TRBV5-8
j_call: TRBJ1-1
cdr3_aa: CASSKRTGIAEAFF

clone_size: NA
v_call: TRBV5-1
j_call: TRBJ2-5
cdr3_aa: CASSFGQGQETQYF

clone_size: NA
v_call: TRBV18
j_call: TRBJ1-4
cdr3_aa: CASSPVKSNEKLFF

clone_size: NA
v_call: TRBV27
j_call: TRBJ2-1
cdr3_aa: CASSYFNRGGSNEQFF

clone_size: NA
v_call: TRBV5-6
j_call: TRBJ2-7
cdr3_aa: CASSLGLAAGHYEQYF

clone_size: NA
v_call: TRBV6-1
j_call: TRBJ2-7
cdr3_aa: CASSFRQGPHEQYF

clone_size: NA
v_call: TRBV25-1
j_call: TRBJ2-5
cdr3_aa: CASSGTSRETQYF

clone_size: NA
v_call: TRBV19
j_call: TRBJ2-7
cdr3_aa: CASSMPESYEQYF

clone_size: NA
v_call: TRBV11-2
j_call: TRBJ1-2
cdr3_aa: CASSSTGNYGYTF

clone_size: NA
v_call: TRBV6-1
j_call: TRBJ1-6
cdr3_aa: CASSVRDRDNSPLHF

clone_size: NA
v_call: TRBV19
j_call: TRBJ1-1
cdr3_aa: CASSIKPGHLGTEAFF

clone_size: once
v_call: TRBV4-2
j_call: TRBJ2-2
cdr3_aa: CASSREGTNTGELFF

clone_size: NA
v_call: TRBV30
j_call: TRBJ2-1
cdr3_aa: CAVGRGGSEQFF

clone_size: NA
v_call: TRBV6-6
j_call: TRBJ1-3
cdr3_aa: CASSSWAGPGTIYF

clone_size: NA
v_call: TRBV11-2
j_call: TRBJ2-7
cdr3_aa: CASSLGTGVYEQYF

clone_size: few
v_call: TRBV6-1
j_call: TRBJ1-4
cdr3_aa: CASSEAGGREKLFF

clone_size: NA
v_call: TRBV28
j_call: TRBJ2-1
cdr3_aa: CASGLAGGPTYNEQFF

clone_size: NA
v_call: TRBV30
j_call: TRBJ2-3
cdr3_aa: CAWSIRRSDTQYF

clone_size: NA
v_call: TRBV4-3
j_call: TRBJ2-1
cdr3_aa: CASRPARHSYNEQFF

clone_size: NA
v_call: TRBV7-9
j_call: TRBJ1-1
cdr3_aa: CASSLAQSGTEAFF

clone_size: once
v_call: TRBV7-2
j_call: TRBJ2-5
cdr3_aa: CASSLVGETQYF

clone_size: NA
v_call: TRBV29-1
j_call: TRBJ2-1
cdr3_aa: CSVALKYPSDEQFF

clone_size: few
v_call: TRBV18
j_call: TRBJ2-1
cdr3_aa: CASSFGGTHGDEQFF

clone_size: once
v_call: TRBV7-9
j_call: TRBJ2-7
cdr3_aa: CASSVSGTLFYEQYF

clone_size: NA
v_call: TRBV28
j_call: TRBJ2-1
cdr3_aa: CASRPSGRGVREQFF

clone_size: NA
v_call: TRBV9
j_call: TRBJ2-2
cdr3_aa: CASSVETTNTGELFF

clone_size: NA
v_call: TRBV19
j_call: TRBJ2-7
cdr3_aa: CASSWDRGPYEQYF

clone_size: NA
v_call: TRBV25-1
j_call: TRBJ2-7
cdr3_aa: CASSDNGAGESLDEQYF

clone_size: NA
v_call: TRBV5-4
j_call: TRBJ2-7
cdr3_aa: CASSLVGLAATYEQYF

clone_size: few
v_call: TRBV27
j_call: TRBJ2-7
cdr3_aa: CASSLITGHEQYF

clone_size: NA
v_call: TRBV27
j_call: TRBJ2-6
cdr3_aa: CASSMTGSGANVLTF

clone_size: NA
v_call: TRBV7-3
j_call: TRBJ1-1
cdr3_aa: CASSLASVRNTEAFF